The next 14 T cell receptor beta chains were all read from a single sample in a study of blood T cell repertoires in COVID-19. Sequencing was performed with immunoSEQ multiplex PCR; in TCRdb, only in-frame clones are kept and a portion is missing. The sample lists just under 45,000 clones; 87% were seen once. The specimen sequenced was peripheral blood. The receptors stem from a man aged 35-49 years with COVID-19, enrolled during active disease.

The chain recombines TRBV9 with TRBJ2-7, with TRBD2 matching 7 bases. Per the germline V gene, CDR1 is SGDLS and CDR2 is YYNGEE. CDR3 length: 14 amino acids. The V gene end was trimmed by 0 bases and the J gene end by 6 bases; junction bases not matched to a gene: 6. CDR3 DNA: TGTGCCAGCAGCGTAGGGGGAGGGGTTGGCGAGCAGTACTTC. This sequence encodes CASSVGGGVGEQYF. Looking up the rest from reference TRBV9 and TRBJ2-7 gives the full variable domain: DSGVTQTPKHLITATGQRVTLRCSPRSGDLSVYWYQQSLDQGLQFLIQYYNGEERAKGNILERFSAQQFPDLHSELNLSSLELGDSALYFCASSVGGGVGEQYFGPGTRLTVT.

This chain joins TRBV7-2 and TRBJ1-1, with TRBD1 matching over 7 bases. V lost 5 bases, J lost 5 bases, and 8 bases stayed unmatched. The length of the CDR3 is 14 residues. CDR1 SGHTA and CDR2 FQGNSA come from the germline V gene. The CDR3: CASSTQQGSTEAFF. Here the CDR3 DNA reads TGTGCCAGCAGCACGCAACAGGGGAGTACTGAAGCTTTCTTT.

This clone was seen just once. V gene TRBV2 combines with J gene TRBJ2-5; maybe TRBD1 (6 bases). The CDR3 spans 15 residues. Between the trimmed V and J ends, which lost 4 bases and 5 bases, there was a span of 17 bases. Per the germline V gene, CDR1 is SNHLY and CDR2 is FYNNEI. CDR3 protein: CASSAPGHLLETQYF. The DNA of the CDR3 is TGTGCCAGCAGTGCTCCGGGACATCTTTTGGAGACCCAGTACTTC.

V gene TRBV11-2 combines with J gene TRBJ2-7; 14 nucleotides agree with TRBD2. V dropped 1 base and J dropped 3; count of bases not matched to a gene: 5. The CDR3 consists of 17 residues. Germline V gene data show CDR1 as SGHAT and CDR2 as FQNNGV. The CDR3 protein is CASSLGPTSGGVYEQYF. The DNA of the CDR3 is TGTGCCAGCAGCTTAGGACCGACTAGCGGGGGGGTCTACGAGCAGTACTTC.

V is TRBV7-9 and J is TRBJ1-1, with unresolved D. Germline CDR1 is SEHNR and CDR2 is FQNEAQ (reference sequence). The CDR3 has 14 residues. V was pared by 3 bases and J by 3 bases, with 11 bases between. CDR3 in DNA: TGTGCCAGCAGCTTCTCCGGCGGGGACACTGAAGCTTTCTTT. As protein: CASSFSGGDTEAFF.

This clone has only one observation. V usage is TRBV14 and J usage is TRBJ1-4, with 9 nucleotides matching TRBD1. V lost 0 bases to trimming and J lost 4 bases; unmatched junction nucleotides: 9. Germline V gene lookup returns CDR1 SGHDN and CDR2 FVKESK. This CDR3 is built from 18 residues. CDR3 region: CASSQDEYRGLGNEKLFF. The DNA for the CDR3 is TGTGCCAGCAGCCAAGACGAGTACAGGGGGCTCGGTAATGAAAAACTGTTTTTT.

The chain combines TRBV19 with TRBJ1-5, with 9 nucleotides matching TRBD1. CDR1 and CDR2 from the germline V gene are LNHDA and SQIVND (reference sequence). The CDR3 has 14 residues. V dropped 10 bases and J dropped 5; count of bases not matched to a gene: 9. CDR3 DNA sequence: TGTGCCACCACCGCCAACAGGGGGCATCAGCCCCAGCATTTT. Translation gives CATTANRGHQPQHF.

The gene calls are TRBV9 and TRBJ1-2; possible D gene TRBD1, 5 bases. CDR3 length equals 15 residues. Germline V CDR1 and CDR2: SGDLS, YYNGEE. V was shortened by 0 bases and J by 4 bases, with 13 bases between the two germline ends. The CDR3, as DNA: TGTGCCAGCAGCGTAGATCCCGGGGGGGGCTATGGCTACACCTTC. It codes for CASSVDPGGGYGYTF.

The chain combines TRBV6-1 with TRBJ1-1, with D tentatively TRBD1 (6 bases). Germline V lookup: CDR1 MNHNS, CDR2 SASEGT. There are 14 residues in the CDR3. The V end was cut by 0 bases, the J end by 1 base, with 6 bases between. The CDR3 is CASSEAGGNTEAFF. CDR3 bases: TGTGCCAGCAGTGAAGCAGGGGGGAACACTGAAGCTTTCTTT.

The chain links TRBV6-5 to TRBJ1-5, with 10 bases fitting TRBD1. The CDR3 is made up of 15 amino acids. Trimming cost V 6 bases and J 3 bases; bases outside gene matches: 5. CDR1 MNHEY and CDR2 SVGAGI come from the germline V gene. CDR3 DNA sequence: TGTGCCAGCAGAGGGACAGGGGTGGTCAATCAGCCCCAGCATTTT. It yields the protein CASRGTGVVNQPQHF.

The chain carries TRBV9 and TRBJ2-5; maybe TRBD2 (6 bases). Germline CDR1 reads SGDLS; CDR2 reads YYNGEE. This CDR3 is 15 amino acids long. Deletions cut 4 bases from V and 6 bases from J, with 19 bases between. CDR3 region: CASSPTGSEEQTQYF. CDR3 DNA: TGTGCCAGCAGCCCAACCGGGAGCGAAGAGCAGACCCAGTACTTC.

The DNA for the CDR3 is TGTGCCAGCAGTTGGCGGGGCGTTGGAACTGAAGCTTTCTTT. Translation: CASSWRGVGTEAFF. The chain carries TRBV28 and TRBJ1-1; maybe TRBD1 (5 bases). The CDR3 extends over 14 amino acids. In germline, CDR1 is MDHEN, CDR2 SYDVKM. The V end lost 4 bases, the J end lost 5 bases, and 14 bases lay between the germline ends. Combining the CDR3 with reference TRBV28 and TRBJ1-1 gives the whole variable domain DVKVTQSSRYLVKRTGEKVFLECVQDMDHENMFWYRQDPGLGLRLIYFSYDVKMKEKGDIPEGYSVSREKKERFSLILESASTNQTSMYLCASSWRGVGTEAFFGQGTRLTVV.

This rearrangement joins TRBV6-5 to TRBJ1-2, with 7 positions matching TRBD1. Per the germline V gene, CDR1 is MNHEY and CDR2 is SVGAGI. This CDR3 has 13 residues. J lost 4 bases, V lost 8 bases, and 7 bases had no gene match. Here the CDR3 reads CASRDSDAYGYTF. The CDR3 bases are TGTGCCAGCCGGGACAGCGATGCCTATGGCTACACCTTC.

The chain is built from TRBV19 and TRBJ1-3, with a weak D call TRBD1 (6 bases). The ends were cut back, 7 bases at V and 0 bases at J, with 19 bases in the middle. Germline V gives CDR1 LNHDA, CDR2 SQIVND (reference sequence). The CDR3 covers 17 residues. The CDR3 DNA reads TGTGCCAGTATGAGTAGGTCGGGACACGTCTCTGGAAACACCATATATTTT. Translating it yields CASMSRSGHVSGNTIYF.